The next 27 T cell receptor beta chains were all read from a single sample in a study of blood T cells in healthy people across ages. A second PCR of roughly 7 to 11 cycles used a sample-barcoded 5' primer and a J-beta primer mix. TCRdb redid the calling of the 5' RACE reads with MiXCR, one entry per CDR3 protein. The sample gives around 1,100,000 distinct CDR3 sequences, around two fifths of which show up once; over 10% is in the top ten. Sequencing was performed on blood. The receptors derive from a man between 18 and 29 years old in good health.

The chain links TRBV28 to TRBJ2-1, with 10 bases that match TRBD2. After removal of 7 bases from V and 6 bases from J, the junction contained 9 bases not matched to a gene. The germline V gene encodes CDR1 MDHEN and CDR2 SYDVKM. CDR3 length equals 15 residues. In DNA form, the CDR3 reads TGTGCCAGCAATATCCTAGCGGGGGCCCGCAATGAGCAGTTCTTC. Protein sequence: CASNILAGARNEQFF.

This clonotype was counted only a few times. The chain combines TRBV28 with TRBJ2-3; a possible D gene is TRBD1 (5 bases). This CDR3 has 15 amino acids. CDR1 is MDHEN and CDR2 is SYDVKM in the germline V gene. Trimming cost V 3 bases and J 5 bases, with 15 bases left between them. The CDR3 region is CASSLSDLGQDTQYF. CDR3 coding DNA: TGTGCCAGCAGTTTGTCCGACCTCGGACAAGATACGCAGTATTTT.

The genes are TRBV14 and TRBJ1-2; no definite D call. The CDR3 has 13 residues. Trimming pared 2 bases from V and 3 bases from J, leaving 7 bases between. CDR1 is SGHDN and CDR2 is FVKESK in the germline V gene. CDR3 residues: CASSQNLDYGYTF. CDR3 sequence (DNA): TGTGCCAGCAGCCAAAATCTGGACTATGGCTACACCTTC.

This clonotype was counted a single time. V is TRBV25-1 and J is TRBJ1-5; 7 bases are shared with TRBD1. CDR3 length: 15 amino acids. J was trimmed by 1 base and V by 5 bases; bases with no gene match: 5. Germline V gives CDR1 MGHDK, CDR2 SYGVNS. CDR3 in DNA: TGTGCCAGCAGTAACGACAGGGCGAGCAATCAGCCCCAGCATTTT. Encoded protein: CASSNDRASNQPQHF.

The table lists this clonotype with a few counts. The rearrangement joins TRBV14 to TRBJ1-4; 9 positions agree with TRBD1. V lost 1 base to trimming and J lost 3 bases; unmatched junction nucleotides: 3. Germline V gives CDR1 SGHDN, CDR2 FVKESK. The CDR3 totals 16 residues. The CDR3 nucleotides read TGTGCCAGCAGCCAAGGGAACAGGGGGCCTAATGAAAAACTGTTTTTT. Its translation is CASSQGNRGPNEKLFF.

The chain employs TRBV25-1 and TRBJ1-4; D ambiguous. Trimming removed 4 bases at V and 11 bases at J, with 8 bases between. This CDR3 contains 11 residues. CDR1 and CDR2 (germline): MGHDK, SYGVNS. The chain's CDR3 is CASSVVSKLFF. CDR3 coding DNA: TGTGCCAGCAGTGTGGTGTCGAAACTGTTTTTT.

The CDR3 DNA follows: TGCGCCAGCAGCTTGGTTTGGACCACGAACACTGAAGCTTTCTTT. Translating gives CASSLVWTTNTEAFF. The gene calls are TRBV5-1 and TRBJ1-1; D is ambiguous. V lost 0 bases to trimming and J lost 1 base, with 10 bases between them. This CDR3 spans 15 amino acids. Germline CDR1 reads SGHRS; CDR2 reads YFSETQ.

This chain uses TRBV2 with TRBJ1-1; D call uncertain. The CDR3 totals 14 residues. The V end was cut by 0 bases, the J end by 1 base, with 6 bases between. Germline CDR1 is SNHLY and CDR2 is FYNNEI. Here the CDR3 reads CASSEASGNTEAFF. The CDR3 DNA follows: TGTGCCAGCAGTGAAGCGTCAGGGAACACTGAAGCTTTCTTT.

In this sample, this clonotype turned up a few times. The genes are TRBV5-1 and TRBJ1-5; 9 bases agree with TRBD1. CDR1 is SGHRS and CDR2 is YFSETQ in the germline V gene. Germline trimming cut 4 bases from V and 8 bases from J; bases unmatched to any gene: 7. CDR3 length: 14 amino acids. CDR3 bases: TGCGCCAGCAGCCTGGGACAGGGAAAGGAGCCCCAGCATTTT. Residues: CASSLGQGKEPQHF. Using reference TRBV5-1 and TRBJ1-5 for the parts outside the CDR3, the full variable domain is KAGVTQTPRYLIKTRGQQVTLSCSPISGHRSVSWYQQTPGQGLQFLFEYFSETQRNKGNFPGRFSGRQFSNSRSEMNVSTLELGDSALYLCASSLGQGKEPQHFGDGTRLSIL.

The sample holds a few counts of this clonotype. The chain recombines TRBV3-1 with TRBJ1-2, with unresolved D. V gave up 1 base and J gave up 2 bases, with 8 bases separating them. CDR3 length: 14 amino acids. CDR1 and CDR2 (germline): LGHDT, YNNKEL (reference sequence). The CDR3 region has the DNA TGTGCCAGCAGCCAAGGACCAGTCAACTATGGCTACACCTTC. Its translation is CASSQGPVNYGYTF.

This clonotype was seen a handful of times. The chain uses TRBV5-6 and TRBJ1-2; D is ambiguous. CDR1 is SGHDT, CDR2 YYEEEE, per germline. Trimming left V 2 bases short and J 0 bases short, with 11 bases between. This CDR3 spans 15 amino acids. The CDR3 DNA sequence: TGTGCCAGCAGCTTTGGCGGCGGAGCTAACTATGGCTACACCTTC. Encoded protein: CASSFGGGANYGYTF.

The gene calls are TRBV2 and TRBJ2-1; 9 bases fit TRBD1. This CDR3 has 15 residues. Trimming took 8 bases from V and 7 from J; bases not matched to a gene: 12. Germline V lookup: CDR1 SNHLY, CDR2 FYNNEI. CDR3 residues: CASGSGQGYRNEQFF. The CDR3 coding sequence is TGTGCCAGCGGATCAGGACAGGGGTATCGAAATGAGCAGTTCTTC. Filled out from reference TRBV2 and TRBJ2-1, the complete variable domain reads EPEVTQTPSHQVTQMGQEVILRCVPISNHLYFYWYRQILGQKVEFLVSFYNNEISEKSEIFDDQFSVERPDGSNFTLKIRSTKLEDSAMYFCASGSGQGYRNEQFFGPGTRLTVL.

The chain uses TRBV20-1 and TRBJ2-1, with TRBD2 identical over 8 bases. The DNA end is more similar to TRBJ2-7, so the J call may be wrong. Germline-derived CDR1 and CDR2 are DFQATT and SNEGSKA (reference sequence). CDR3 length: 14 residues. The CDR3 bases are TGCAGTGCTCTAGCGGGTCGCTCCTACAATGAGCAGTACTTC. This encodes CSALAGRSYNEQYF.

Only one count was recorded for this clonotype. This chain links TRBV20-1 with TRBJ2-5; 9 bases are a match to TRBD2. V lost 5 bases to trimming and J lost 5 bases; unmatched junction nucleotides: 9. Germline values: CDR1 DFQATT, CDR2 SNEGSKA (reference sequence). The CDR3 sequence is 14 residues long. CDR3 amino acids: CSAVPSGAWETQYF. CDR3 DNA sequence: TGCAGTGCTGTCCCTAGCGGGGCTTGGGAGACCCAGTACTTC.

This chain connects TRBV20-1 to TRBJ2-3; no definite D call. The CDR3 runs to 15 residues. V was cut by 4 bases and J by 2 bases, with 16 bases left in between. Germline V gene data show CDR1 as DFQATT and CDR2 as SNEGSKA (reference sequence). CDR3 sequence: CSANREWRPTDTQYF. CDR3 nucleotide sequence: TGCAGTGCTAATCGAGAGTGGCGACCCACAGATACGCAGTATTTT.

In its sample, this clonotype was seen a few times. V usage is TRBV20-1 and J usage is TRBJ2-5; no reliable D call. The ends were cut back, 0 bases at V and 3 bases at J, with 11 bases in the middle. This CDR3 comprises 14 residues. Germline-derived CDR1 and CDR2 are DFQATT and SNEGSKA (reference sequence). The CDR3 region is CSARDFSAEETQYF. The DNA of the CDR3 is TGCAGTGCTAGAGATTTTTCAGCTGAAGAGACCCAGTACTTC.

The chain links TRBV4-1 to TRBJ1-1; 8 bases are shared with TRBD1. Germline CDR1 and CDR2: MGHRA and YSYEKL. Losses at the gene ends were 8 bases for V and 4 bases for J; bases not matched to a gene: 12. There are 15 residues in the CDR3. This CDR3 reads CASSSPGGTVTEAFF. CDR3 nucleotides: TGCGCCAGCTCTTCTCCAGGGGGCACGGTCACTGAAGCTTTCTTT.

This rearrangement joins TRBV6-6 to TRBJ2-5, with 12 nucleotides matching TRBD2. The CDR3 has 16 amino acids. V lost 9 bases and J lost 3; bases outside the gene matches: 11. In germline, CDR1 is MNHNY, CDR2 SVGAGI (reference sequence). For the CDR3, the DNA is TGTGCCAGTAGGCCTCCGACTAGCGGGGGAAAAGAGACCCAGTACTTC. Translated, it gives CASRPPTSGGKETQYF.

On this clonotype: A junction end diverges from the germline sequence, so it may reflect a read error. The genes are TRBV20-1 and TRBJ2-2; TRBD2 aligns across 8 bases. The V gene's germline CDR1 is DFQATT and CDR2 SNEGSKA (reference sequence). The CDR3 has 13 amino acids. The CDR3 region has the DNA TGCGGTGCGGGGGGCCATAACACCGGGGAGCTGTTTTTT. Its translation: CGAGGHNTGELFF.

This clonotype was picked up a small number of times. The DNA of the CDR3 is TGCAGTGCTCGTCCGGGGGCGGGAGGAACAGATACGCAGTATTTT. Amino acid sequence: CSARPGAGGTDTQYF. The chain carries TRBV20-1 and TRBJ2-3, with 8 bases aligning to TRBD2. V was pared by 5 bases and J by 3 bases, with 10 bases of the junction left unmatched. Germline V lookup: CDR1 DFQATT, CDR2 SNEGSKA (reference sequence). The CDR3 covers 15 residues.

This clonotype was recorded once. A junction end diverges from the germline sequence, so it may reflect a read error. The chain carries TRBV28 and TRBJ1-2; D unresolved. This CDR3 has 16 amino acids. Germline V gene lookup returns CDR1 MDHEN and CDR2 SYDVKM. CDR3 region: CASSLLGPGANYDYTF. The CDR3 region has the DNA TGTGCCAGCAGTTTATTGGGTCCGGGAGCTAACTATGACTACACCTTC.

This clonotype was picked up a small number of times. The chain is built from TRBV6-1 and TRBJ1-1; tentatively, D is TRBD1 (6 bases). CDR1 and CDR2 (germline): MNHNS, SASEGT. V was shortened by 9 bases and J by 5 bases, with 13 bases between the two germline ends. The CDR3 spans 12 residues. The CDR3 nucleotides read TGTGCCAGTGAAGGGGGGAGGACTGAAGCTTTCTTT. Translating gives CASEGGRTEAFF.

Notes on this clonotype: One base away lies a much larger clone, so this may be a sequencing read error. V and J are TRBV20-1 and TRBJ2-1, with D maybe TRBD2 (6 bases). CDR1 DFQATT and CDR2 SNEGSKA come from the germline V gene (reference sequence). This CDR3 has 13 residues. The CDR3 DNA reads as TGCAGTACTAGATCGGCTAGCGACAATGAGCAGTTCTTC. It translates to CSTRSASDNEQFF.

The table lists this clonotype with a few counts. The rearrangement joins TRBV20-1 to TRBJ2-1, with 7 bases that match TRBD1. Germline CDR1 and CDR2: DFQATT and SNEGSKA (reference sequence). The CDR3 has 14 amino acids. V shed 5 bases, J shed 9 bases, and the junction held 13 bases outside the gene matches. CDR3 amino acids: CSAPDWQRQGEQFF. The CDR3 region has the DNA TGCAGTGCTCCGGACTGGCAGCGACAGGGTGAGCAGTTCTTC.

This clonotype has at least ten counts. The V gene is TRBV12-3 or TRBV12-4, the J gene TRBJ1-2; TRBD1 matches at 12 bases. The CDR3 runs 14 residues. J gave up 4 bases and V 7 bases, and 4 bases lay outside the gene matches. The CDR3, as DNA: TGTGCCAGCAATCCGGGACAGGGGGCCTATGGCTACACCTTC. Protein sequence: CASNPGQGAYGYTF.

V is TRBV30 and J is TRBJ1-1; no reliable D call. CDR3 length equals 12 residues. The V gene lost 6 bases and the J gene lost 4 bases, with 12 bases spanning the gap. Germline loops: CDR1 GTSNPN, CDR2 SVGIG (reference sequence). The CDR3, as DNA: TGTGCCTGCGCACGGGATGCCACTGAAGCTTTCTTT. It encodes CACARDATEAFF.

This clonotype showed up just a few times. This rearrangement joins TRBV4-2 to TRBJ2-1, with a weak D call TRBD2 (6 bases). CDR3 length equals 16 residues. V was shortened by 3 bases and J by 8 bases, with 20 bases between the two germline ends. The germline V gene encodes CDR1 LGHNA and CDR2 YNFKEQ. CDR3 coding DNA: TGTGCCAGCAGCCAGGCCTTGCAGGACTATTCTGATGAGCAGTTCTTC. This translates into CASSQALQDYSDEQFF.